Included here is one T cell receptor (beta chain) sequence, with context. In the authors' methods: Nucleated cell counts were estimated from reference gene primer amplification. TCRdb's copy holds only in-frame clones and misses some; the assay was immunoSEQ multiplex PCR. For V, J and clone size, that table is used; D and trimming come from the DNA. The sample lists 150,000 to 200,000 clones; approximately 86% were seen once. The source of the sample is a study of blood T cell repertoires in COVID-19. Study details: From T cells, B-cell-depleted T cells, or PBMCs came the material, which was cDNA or gDNA.

The CDR3 spans 14 residues. Germline V gene lookup returns CDR1 DFQATT and CDR2 SNEGSKA (reference sequence). After removal of 3 bases from V and 5 bases from J, the junction contained 8 bases not matched to a gene. This chain links TRBV20-1 with TRBJ1-1; 8 bases agree with TRBD1. Sequencing was performed on peripheral blood. The sequence was collected from a man between 65 and 80 years old with active or convalescent COVID-19. The CDR3 sequence is CSASATGGRTEAFF. CDR3 DNA: TGCAGTGCTAGTGCAACAGGGGGGAGGACTGAAGCTTTCTTT.